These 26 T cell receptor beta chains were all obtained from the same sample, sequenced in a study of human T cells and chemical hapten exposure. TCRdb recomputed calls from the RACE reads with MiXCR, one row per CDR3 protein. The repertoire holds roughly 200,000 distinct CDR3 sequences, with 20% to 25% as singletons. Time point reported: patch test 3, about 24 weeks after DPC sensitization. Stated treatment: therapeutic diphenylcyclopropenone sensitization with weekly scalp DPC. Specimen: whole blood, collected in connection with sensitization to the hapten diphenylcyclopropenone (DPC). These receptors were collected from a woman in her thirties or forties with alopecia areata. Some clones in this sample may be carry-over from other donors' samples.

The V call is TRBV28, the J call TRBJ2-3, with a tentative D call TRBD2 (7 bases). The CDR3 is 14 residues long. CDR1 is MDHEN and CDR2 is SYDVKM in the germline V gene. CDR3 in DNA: TGTGGCTCTGCTCCCGGGGGGCTCACAGATACGCAGTATTTT. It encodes CGSAPGGLTDTQYF.

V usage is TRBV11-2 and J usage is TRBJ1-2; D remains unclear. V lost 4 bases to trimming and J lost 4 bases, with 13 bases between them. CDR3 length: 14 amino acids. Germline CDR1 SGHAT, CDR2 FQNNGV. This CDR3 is CASSYSSAGYGYTF. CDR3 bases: TGTGCCAGCAGCTATAGCAGTGCGGGCTATGGCTACACCTTC.

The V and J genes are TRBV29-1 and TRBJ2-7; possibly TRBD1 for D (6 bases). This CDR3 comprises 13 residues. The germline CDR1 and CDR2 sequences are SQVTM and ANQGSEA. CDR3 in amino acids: CTPGSQGTYEQYF. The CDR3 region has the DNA TGCACACCAGGGTCACAGGGCACCTACGAGCAGTACTTC.

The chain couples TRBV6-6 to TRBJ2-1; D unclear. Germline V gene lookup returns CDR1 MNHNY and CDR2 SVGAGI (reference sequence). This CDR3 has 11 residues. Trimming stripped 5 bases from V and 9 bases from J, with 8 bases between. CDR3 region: CASSPIPEQFF. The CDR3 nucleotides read TGTGCCAGCAGTCCGATTCCTGAGCAGTTCTTC.

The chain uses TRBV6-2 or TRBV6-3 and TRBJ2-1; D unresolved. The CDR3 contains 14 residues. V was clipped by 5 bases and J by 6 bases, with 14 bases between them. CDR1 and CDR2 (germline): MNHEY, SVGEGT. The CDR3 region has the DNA TGTGCCAGCAGTCCCCGGATTTTCCCCAATGAGCAGTTCTTC. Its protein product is CASSPRIFPNEQFF.

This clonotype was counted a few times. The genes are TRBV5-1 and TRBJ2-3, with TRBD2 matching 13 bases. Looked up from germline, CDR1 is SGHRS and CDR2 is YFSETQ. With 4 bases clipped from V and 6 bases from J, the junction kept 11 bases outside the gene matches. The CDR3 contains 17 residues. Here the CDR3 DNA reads TGCGCCAGCAGCCTTCCTTCTACTAGCGGGAGGGCCGATACGCAGTATTTT. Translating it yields CASSLPSTSGRADTQYF.

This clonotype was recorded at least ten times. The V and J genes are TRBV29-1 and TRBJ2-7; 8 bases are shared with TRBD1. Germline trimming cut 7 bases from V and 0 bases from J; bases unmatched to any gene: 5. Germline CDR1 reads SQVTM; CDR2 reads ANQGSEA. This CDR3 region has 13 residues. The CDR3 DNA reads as TGCAGCGCCGGACAGGGATCCTCCTACGAGCAGTACTTC. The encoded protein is CSAGQGSSYEQYF.

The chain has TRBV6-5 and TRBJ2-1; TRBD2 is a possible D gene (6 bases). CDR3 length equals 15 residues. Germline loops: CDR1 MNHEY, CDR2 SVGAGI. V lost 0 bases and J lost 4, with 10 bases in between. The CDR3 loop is CASSYSGTGYNEQFF. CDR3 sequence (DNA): TGTGCCAGCAGTTACTCCGGGACTGGATACAATGAGCAGTTCTTC.

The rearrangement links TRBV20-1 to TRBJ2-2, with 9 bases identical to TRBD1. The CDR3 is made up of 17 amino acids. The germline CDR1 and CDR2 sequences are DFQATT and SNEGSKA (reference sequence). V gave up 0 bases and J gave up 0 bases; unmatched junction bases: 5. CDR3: CSARDPGQGTNTGELFF. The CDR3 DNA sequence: TGCAGTGCTAGAGATCCGGGACAGGGTACGAACACCGGGGAGCTGTTTTTT.

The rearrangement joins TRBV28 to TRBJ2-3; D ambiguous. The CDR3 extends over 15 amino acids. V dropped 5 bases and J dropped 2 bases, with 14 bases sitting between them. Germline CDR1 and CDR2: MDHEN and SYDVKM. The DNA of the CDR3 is TGTGCCAGCAGTCCCCAAGACGGGTACACAGATACGCAGTATTTT. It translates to CASSPQDGYTDTQYF.

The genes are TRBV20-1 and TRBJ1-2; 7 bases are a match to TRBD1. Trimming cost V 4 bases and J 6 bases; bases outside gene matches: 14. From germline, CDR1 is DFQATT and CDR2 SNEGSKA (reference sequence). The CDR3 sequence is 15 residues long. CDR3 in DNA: TGCAGTGCTACCCTTAGACAGGGCGGGACGGATGGCTACACCTTC. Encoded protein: CSATLRQGGTDGYTF.

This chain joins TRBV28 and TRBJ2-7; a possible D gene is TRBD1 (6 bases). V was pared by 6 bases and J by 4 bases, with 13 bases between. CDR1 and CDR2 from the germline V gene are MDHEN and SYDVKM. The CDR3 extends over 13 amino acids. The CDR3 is CASSLTGLYEQYF. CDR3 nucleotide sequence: TGTGCCAGCAGCCTCACAGGGTTGTACGAGCAGTACTTC. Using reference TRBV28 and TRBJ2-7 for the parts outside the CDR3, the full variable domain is DVKVTQSSRYLVKRTGEKVFLECVQDMDHENMFWYRQDPGLGLRLIYFSYDVKMKEKGDIPEGYSVSREKKERFSLILESASTNQTSMYLCASSLTGLYEQYFGPGTRLTVT.

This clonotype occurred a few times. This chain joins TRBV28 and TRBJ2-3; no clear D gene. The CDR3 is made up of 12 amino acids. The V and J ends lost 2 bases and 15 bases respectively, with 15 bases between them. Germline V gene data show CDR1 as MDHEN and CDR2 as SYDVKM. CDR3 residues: CASSLLGLYNYF. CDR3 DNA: TGTGCCAGCAGTTTACTGGGCCTTTATAACTATTTT.

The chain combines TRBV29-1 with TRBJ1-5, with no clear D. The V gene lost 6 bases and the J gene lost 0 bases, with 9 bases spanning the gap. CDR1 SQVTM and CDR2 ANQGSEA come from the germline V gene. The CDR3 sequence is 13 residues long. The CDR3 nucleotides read TGCAGCGTCAGGACTTATAGCAATCAGCCCCAGCATTTT. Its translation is CSVRTYSNQPQHF. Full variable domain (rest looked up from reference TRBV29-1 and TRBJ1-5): SAVISQKPSRDICQRGTSLTIQCQVDSQVTMMFWYRQQPGQSLTLIATANQGSEATYESGFVIDKFPISRPNLTFSTLTVSNMSPEDSSIYLCSVRTYSNQPQHFGDGTRLSIL.

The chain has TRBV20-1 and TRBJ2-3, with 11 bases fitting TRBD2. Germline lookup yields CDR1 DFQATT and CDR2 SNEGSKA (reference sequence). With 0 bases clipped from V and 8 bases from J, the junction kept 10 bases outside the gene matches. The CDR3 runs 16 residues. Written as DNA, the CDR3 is TGCAGTGCTAGAGATTTAGCGGGAGGGTACTGGGGTACGCAGTATTTT. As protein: CSARDLAGGYWGTQYF.

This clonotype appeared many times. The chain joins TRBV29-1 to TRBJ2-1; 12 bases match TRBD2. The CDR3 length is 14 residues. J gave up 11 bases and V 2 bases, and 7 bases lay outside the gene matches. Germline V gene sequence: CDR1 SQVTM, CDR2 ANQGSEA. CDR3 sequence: CSVERLAGGPKQFF. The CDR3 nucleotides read TGCAGCGTTGAAAGGCTAGCGGGAGGGCCAAAGCAGTTCTTC.

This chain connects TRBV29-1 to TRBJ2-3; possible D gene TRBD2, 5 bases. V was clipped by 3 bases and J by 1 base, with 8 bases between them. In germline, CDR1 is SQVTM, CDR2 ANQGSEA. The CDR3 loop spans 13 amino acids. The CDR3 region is CSVEVGGTDTQYF. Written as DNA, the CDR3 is TGCAGCGTTGAGGTCGGGGGCACAGATACGCAGTATTTT.

The CDR3 reads CASSPLTGSNEQFF. The DNA of the CDR3 is TGTGCCAGCAGCCCCCTGACAGGGTCCAATGAGCAGTTCTTC. V and J are TRBV7-2 and TRBJ2-1, with 7 bases identical to TRBD1. Germline V gene data show CDR1 as SGHTA and CDR2 as FQGNSA. The CDR3 is made up of 14 amino acids. V was clipped by 5 bases and J by 6 bases; unmatched bases: 7.

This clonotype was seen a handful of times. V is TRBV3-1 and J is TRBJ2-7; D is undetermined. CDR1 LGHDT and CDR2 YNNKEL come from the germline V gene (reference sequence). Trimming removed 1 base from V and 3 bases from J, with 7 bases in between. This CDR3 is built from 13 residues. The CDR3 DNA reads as TGTGCCAGCAGCCAAGGTACGGGCTACGAGCAGTACTTC. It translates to CASSQGTGYEQYF.

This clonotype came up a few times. This CDR3 reads CASCRRGANVLTF. The DNA for the CDR3 is TGTGCCAGCTGTAGGAGAGGGGCCAACGTCCTGACTTTC. This chain connects TRBV5-8 to TRBJ2-6; D uncertain. Trimming shortened V by 7 bases and J by 4 bases, and 9 bases separated the two germline ends. The CDR3 spans 13 residues. Germline CDR1 SGHTS, CDR2 YDEGEE.

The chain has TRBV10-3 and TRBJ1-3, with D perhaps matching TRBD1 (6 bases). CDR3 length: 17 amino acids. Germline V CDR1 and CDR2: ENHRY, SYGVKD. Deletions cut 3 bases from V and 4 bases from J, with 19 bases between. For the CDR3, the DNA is TGTGCCATCAGTGAACAGAGGGGGGGACGGTCGGGAAACACCATATATTTT. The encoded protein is CAISEQRGGRSGNTIYF.

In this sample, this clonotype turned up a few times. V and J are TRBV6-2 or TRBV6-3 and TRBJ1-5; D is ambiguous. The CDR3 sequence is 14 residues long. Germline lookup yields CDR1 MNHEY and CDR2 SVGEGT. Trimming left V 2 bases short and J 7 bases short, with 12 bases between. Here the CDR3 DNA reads TGTGCCAGCAGTTACGTAGAGCCCCGGCAGCCCCAGCATTTT. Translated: CASSYVEPRQPQHF.

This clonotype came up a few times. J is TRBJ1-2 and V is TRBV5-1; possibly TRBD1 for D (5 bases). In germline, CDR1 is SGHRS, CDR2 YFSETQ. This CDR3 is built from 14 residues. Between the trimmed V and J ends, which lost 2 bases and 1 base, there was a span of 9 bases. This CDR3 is CASSFGGINYGYTF. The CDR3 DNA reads TGCGCCAGCAGCTTCGGGGGGATTAACTATGGCTACACCTTC.

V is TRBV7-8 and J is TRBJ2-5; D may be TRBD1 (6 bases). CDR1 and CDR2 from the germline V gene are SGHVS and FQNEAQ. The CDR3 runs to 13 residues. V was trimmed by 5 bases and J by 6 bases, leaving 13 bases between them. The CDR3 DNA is TGTGCCAGCAGCATCGGCAGGGGTCAGACCCAGTACTTC. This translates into CASSIGRGQTQYF.

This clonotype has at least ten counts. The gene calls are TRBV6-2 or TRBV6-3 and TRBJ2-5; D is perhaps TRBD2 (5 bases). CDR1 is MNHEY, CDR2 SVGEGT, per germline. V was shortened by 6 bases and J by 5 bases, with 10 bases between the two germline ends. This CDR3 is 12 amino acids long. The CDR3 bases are TGTGCCAGCAGCCCAGCGGCGGAGACCCAGTACTTC. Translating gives CASSPAAETQYF.

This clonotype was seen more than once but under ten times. CDR3 nucleotide sequence: TGCAGCGCTTCTGGGGCGGGACAGGGCGATGGCTACACCTTC. Protein sequence: CSASGAGQGDGYTF. This chain links TRBV29-1 with TRBJ1-2, with TRBD1 identical over 9 bases. V lost 7 bases, J lost 6 bases, and 12 bases stayed unmatched. The CDR3 runs to 14 residues. In germline, CDR1 is SQVTM, CDR2 ANQGSEA. Full variable domain (rest looked up from reference TRBV29-1 and TRBJ1-2): SAVISQKPSRDICQRGTSLTIQCQVDSQVTMMFWYRQQPGQSLTLIATANQGSEATYESGFVIDKFPISRPNLTFSTLTVSNMSPEDSSIYLCSASGAGQGDGYTFGSGTRLTVV.